Listed below are T cell receptor beta chains from one sample, sequenced in a study of human T cells and chemical hapten exposure. TCRdb used MiXCR to reprocess the RACE reads, holding one entry per CDR3 protein. The sample has 80,000 to 95,000 distinct CDR3 sequences, approximately 10% seen once. Sequenced here: whole blood, sampled in connection with sensitization to the hapten diphenylcyclopropenone (DPC). These receptor sequences come from a man aged 35 to 55 with alopecia areata. Some clones in this sample may be carry-over from other donors' samples. Each CDR3 is given with its conserved first and last residue. The D gene is left open where the match is weak. Clone size appears in some rows only: once, few, many, or a class for an expanded clone.

length	size	J	V	D	CDR3	DNA
14	many	TRBJ2-5	TRBV25-1	NA	CASSDRRYQETQYF	TGTGCCAGCAGTGACAGGAGATACCAAGAGACCCAGTACTTC
14	few	TRBJ2-2	TRBV6-1	TRBD2	CASRSGSFSGELFF	TGTGCCAGCAGAAGCGGGAGCTTTTCCGGGGAGCTGTTTTTT
14	many	TRBJ1-5	TRBV10-3	NA	CAISEGSGNQPQHF	TGTGCCATCAGTGAGGGGTCAGGCAATCAGCCCCAGCATTTT
16	few	TRBJ1-5	TRBV7-2	NA	CASSLDTFYSNQPQHF	TGTGCCAGCAGCTTAGACACATTCTATAGCAATCAGCCCCAGCATTTT
20	NA	TRBJ2-2	TRBV9	TRBD2	CASSEGTSGRPTGGTGELFF	TGTGCCAGCAGCGAAGGGACTAGCGGGAGGCCCACCGGCGGTACCGGGGAGCTGTTTTTT
15	many	TRBJ2-1	TRBV20-1	TRBD2	CSARDPGGLYNEQFF	TGCAGTGCTAGAGATCCGGGAGGGCTGTACAATGAGCAGTTCTTC
17	few	TRBJ1-6	TRBV5-1	NA	CASSGRGGMADNSPLHF	TGCGCCAGCAGCGGGAGAGGGGGGATGGCGGATAATTCACCCCTCCACTTT
17	few	TRBJ2-3	TRBV12-3/TRBV12-4	NA	CASRPSTGQVGTDTQYF	TGTGCCAGCAGACCCAGTACAGGACAAGTAGGCACAGATACGCAGTATTTT
14	few	TRBJ2-3	TRBV5-1	NA	CASSFSSPTDTQYF	TGCGCCAGCAGCTTTAGTTCGCCCACAGATACGCAGTATTTT
16	NA	TRBJ2-5	TRBV19	TRBD1	CASRDRTGGPTETQYF	TGTGCCAGTAGAGACCGGACAGGGGGACCAACAGAGACCCAGTACTTC